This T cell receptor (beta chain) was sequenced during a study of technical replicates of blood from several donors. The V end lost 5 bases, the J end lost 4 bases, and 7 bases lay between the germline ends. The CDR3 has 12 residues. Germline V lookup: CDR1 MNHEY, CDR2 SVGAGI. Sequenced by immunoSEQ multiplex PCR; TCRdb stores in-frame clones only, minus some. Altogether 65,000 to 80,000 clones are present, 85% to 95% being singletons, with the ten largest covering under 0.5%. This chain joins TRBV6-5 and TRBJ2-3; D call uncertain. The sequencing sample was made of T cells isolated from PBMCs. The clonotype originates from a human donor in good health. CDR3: CASSRDPDTQYF. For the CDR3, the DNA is TGTGCCAGCAGTAGAGATCCAGATACGCAGTATTTT.